Listed below are T cell receptor beta chains from one sample, sequenced in a study of blood T cells in healthy people across ages. TCRdb reanalysed the 5' RACE reads using MiXCR and keeps one entry per CDR3 protein. Here the sample spans about 2 million distinct CDR3 sequences, about 50% being singletons. The sample was blood. Receptors originate from a woman in her thirties or forties in good health. The CDR3 runs from the conserved cysteine through the conserved F or W. The D gene is left open where the match is weak. Expanded clones are given a class, and other clones once, few, many or no size at all.

clone size	V gene	J gene	D gene	CDR3 DNA	CDR3 protein
.	TRBV12-3/TRBV12-4	TRBJ1-2	TRBD1	TGTGCCAGCAGTTTGCCGGGACAGTCCCCATGGTATGGCTACACCTTC	CASSLPGQSPWYGYTF
.	TRBV7-3	TRBJ2-1	.	TGTGCCAGCAGCTTATTAGGCGGGACTCCGTCGAACAATGAGCAGTTCTTC	CASSLLGGTPSNNEQFF
.	TRBV7-6	TRBJ2-6	.	TGTGCCAGCAGCGGGGGGCAGGCCTCATCTGGGGCCAACGTCCTGACTTTC	CASSGGQASSGANVLTF
few	TRBV28	TRBJ1-5	TRBD1	TGTGCCAGCAGCCCCGGACAGGGGGGCCATCAGCCCCAGCATTTT	CASSPGQGGHQPQHF
once	TRBV27	TRBJ1-2	TRBD1	TGTGCCAGCAGTTTGGGACAGGCCAGCTATGACCACACCTTC	CASSLGQASYDHTF
.	TRBV27	TRBJ2-1	.	TGTGCCAGCAGTTTAGAGGGGGACGCCTACAATGAGCAGTTCTTC	CASSLEGDAYNEQFF
.	TRBV7-2	TRBJ1-1	.	TGTGCCAGCCAGGTGGGACTGAACACTGAAGCTTTCTTT	CASQVGLNTEAFF
many	TRBV5-4	TRBJ2-5	TRBD2	TGTGCCAGCAGCTTGGTGCTAGCGGGGGGGCAAGAGACCCAGTACTTC	CASSLVLAGGQETQYF
once	TRBV4-1	TRBJ2-2	TRBD1	TGCGCCAGCGAGGGACAGGGGTACACCGGGGAGCTGTTTTTT	CASEGQGYTGELFF
.	TRBV20-1	TRBJ1-2	.	TGCAGTGCTTCCGGCGGGCCTAACTATGGCTACACCTTC	CSASGGPNYGYTF
.	TRBV20-1	TRBJ2-1	TRBD2	TGCAGTGCCCCTTCTAGCGGGGGGAACAATGAGCAGTTCTTC	CSAPSSGGNNEQFF
.	TRBV12-3/TRBV12-4	TRBJ2-5	.	TGTGCCAGCAGTCGCGACGGACTTATGGGGACCCAGTACTTC	CASSRDGLMGTQYF